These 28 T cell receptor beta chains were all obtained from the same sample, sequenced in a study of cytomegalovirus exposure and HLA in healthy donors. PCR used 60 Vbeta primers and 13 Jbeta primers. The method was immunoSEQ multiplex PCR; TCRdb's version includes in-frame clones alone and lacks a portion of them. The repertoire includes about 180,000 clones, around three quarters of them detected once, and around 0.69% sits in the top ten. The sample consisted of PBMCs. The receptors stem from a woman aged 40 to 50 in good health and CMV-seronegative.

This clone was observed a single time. CDR3 amino acids: CASSLASGQGDWGYTF. The CDR3 DNA is TGTGCCAGCAGCTTGGCGTCTGGACAGGGGGACTGGGGCTACACCTTC. The chain combines TRBV5-4 with TRBJ1-2; TRBD1 agrees at 10 bases. The trim removed 0 bases at V and 8 bases at J, leaving 10 bases unmatched. Germline V gene data show CDR1 as SGHNT and CDR2 as YYREEE (reference sequence). This CDR3 is built from 16 residues.

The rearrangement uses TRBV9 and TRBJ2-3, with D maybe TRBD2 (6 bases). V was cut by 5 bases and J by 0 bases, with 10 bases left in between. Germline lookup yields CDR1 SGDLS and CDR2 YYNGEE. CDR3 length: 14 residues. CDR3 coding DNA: TGTGCCAGCAGACAGGAGGGGAGCACAGATACGCAGTATTTT. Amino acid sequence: CASRQEGSTDTQYF.

As DNA, the CDR3 is TGTGCCAGCACCCCAGGGTCGGGCGGGGCAGGTGAAGCCGGGGAGCTGTTTTTT. This codes for CASTPGSGGAGEAGELFF. The gene calls are TRBV7-9 and TRBJ2-2; possible D gene TRBD2, 6 bases. Germline CDR1 is SEHNR and CDR2 is FQNEAQ (reference sequence). The CDR3 length is 18 residues. Trimming left V 7 bases short and J 6 bases short, with 27 bases between.

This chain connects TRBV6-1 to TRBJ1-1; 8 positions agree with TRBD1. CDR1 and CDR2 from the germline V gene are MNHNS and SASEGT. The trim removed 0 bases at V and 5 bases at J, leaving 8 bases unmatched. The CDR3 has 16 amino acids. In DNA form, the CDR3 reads TGTGCCAGCAGTGAAGCGGCAGGGGGCTGGGGAACTGAAGCTTTCTTT. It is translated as CASSEAAGGWGTEAFF.

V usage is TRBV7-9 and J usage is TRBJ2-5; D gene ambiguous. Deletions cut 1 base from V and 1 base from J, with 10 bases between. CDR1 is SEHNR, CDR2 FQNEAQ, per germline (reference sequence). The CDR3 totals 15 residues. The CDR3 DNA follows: TGTGCCAGCAGCTTAGGGCCCCACAGCCAAGAGACCCAGTACTTC. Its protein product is CASSLGPHSQETQYF. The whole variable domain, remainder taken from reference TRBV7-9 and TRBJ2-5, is DTGVSQNPRHKITKRGQNVTFRCDPISEHNRLYWYRQTLGQGPEFLTYFQNEAQLEKSRLLSDRFSAERPKGSFSTLEIQRTEQGDSAMYLCASSLGPHSQETQYFGPGTRLLVL.

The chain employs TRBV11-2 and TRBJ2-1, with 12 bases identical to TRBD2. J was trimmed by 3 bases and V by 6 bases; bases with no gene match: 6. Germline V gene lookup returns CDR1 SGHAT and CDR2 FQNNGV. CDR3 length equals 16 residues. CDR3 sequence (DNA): TGTGCCAGCAGTTCCGGACTAGCGGGATTCTACAATGAGCAGTTCTTC. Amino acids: CASSSGLAGFYNEQFF.

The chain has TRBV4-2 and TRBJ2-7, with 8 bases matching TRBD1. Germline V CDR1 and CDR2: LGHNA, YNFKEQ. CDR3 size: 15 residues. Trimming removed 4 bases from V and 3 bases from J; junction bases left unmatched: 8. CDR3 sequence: CASSPTAGGDYEQYF. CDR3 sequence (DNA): TGTGCCAGCAGCCCGACGGCAGGGGGCGACTACGAGCAGTACTTC.

CDR3 sequence: CASSLVGGGQPQHF. The CDR3 coding sequence is TGTGCCAGCAGCTTAGTAGGAGGGGGCCAGCCCCAGCATTTT. The genes are TRBV7-9 and TRBJ1-5, with 7 bases lining up with TRBD1. The germline gives CDR1 SEHNR, CDR2 FQNEAQ (reference sequence). The ends lost 1 base at V and 7 bases at J; junction bases unmatched: 4. The CDR3 runs 14 residues. Based on the CDR3 plus reference TRBV7-9 and TRBJ1-5, the full variable domain is DTGVSQNPRHKITKRGQNVTFRCDPISEHNRLYWYRQTLGQGPEFLTYFQNEAQLEKSRLLSDRFSAERPKGSFSTLEIQRTEQGDSAMYLCASSLVGGGQPQHFGDGTRLSIL.

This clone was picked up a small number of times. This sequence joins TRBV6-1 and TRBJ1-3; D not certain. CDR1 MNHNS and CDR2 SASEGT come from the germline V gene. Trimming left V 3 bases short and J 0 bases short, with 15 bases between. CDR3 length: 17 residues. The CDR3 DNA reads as TGTGCCAGCAGTGAGCAGGCTCAACTAGTCTCTGGAAACACCATATATTTT. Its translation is CASSEQAQLVSGNTIYF.

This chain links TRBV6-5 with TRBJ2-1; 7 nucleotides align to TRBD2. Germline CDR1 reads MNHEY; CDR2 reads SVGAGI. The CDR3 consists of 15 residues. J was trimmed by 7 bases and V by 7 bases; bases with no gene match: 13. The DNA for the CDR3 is TGTGCCAGCACCCAATGGGAGGGGAGCGAGAATGAGCAGTTCTTC. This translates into CASTQWEGSENEQFF.

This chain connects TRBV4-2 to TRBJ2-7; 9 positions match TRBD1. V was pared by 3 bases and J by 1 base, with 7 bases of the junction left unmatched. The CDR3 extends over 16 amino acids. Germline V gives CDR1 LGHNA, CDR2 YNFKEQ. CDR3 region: CASSHISGTGSYEQYF. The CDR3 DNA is TGTGCCAGCAGCCACATCTCCGGGACAGGGTCCTACGAGCAGTACTTC.

CDR3 bases: TGCAGCGTTGACAGCGGGACCTTGAACAATGAGCAGTTCTTC. Translating it yields CSVDSGTLNNEQFF. The V and J genes are TRBV29-1 and TRBJ2-1, with 7 bases aligning to TRBD2. The V gene's germline CDR1 is SQVTM and CDR2 ANQGSEA. The CDR3 length is 14 residues. Trimming removed 3 bases from V and 5 bases from J; junction bases left unmatched: 7.

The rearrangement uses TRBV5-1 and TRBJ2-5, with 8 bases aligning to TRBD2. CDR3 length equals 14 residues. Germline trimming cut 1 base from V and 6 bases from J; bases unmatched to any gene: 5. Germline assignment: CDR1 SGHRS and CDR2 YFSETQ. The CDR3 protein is CASSLTGGPQTQYF. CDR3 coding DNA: TGCGCCAGCAGCTTGACGGGAGGGCCGCAGACCCAGTACTTC.

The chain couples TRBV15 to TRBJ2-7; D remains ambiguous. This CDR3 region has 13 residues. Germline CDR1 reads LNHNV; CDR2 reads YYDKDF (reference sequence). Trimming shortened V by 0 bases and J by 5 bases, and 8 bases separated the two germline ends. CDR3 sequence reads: CATSRDRQDEQYF. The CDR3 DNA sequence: TGTGCCACCAGCAGAGATCGGCAGGACGAGCAGTACTTC.

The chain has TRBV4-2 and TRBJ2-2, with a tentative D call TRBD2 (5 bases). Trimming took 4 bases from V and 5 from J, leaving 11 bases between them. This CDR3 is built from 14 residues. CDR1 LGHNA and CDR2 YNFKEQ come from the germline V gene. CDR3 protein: CASSPNGETGELFF. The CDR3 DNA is TGTGCCAGCAGCCCCAATGGGGAGACCGGGGAGCTGTTTTTT.

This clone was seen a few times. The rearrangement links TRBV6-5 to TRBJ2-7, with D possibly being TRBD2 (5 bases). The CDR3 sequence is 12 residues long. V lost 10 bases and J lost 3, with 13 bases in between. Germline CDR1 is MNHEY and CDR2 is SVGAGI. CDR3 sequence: CATSSGYYEQYF. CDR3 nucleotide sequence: TGTGCCACCTCTTCGGGGTACTACGAGCAGTACTTC.

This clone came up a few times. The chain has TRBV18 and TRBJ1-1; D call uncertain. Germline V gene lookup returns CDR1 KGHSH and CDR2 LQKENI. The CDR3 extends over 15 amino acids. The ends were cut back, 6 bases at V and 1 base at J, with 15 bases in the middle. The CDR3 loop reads CASSRNGGENTEAFF. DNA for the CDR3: TGTGCCAGCTCCCGAAACGGAGGAGAGAACACTGAAGCTTTCTTT.

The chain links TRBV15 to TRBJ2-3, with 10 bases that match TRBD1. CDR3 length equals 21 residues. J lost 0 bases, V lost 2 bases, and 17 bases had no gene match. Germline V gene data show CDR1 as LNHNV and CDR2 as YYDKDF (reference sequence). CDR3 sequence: CATSRPPGQGGTSGSTDTQYF. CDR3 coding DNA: TGTGCCACCAGCAGACCCCCTGGACAGGGGGGAACTAGCGGAAGCACAGATACGCAGTATTTT.

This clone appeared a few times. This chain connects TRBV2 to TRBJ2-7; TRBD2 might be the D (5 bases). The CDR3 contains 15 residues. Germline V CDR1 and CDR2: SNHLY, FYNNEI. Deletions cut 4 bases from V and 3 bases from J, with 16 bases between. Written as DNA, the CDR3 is TGTGCCAGCAGTGCCGGGATCGGGCACCACTACGAGCAGTACTTC. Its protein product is CASSAGIGHHYEQYF.

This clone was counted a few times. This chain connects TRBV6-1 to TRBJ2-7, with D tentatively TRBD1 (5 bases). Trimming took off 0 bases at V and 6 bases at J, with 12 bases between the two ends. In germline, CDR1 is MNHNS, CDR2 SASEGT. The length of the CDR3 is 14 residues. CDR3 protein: CASSEALEGVEQYF. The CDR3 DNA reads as TGTGCCAGCAGTGAAGCGCTGGAAGGGGTCGAGCAGTACTTC.

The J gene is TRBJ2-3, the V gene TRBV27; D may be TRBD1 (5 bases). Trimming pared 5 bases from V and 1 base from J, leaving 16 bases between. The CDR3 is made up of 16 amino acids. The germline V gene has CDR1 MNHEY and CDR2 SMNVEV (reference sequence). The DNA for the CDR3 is TGTGCCAGCAGTGAAAGGGGTTTCCCTCGCACAGATACGCAGTATTTT. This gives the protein CASSERGFPRTDTQYF.

CDR3 nucleotides: TGCAGCGTTGAAGGGACAGGGGATGGCTACACCTTC. Translation: CSVEGTGDGYTF. The chain recombines TRBV29-1 with TRBJ1-2; 9 nucleotides agree with TRBD1. The CDR3 is made up of 12 amino acids. Trimming removed 1 base from V and 6 bases from J; junction bases left unmatched: 0. Germline V gene lookup returns CDR1 SQVTM and CDR2 ANQGSEA.

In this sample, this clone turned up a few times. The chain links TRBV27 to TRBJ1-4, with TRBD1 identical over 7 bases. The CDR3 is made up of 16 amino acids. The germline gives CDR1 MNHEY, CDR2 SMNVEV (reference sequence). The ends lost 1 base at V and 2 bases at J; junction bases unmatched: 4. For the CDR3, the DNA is TGTGCCAGCAGTTTATACTTCAGGGGGACTAATGAAAAACTGTTTTTT. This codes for CASSLYFRGTNEKLFF.

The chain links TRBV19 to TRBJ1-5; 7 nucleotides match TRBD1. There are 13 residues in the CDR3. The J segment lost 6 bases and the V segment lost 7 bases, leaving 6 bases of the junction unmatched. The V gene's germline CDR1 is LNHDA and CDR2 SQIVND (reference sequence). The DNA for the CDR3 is TGTGCCAGTAATCTGGGACAGATTCAGCCCCAGCATTTT. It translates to CASNLGQIQPQHF.

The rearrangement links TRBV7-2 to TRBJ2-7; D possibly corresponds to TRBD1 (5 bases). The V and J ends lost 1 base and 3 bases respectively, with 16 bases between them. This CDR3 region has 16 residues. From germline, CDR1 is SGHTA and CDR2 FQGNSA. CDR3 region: CASSLGDMARGYEQYF. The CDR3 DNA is TGTGCCAGCAGCTTAGGGGATATGGCTAGGGGCTACGAGCAGTACTTC.

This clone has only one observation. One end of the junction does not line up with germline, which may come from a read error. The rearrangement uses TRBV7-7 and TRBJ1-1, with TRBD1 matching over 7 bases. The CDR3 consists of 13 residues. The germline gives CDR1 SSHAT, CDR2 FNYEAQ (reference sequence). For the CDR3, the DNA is TGTGCTAGCAGCTCCTTACAGGGGACTGAAGCTTTCTTT. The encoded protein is CASSSLQGTEAFF.

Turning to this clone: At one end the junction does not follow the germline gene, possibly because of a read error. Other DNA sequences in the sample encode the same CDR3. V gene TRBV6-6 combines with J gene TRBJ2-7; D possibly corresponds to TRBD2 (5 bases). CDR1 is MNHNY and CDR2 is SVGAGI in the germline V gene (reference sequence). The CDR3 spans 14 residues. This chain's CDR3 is CASSYGYGIYEQYF. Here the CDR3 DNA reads TGTGCCAGCAGTTACGGTTACGGGATTTACGAGCAGTATTTC.

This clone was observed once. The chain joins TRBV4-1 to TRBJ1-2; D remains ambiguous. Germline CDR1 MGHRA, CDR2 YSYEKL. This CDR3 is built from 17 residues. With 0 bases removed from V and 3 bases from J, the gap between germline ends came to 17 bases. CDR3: CASSQDDWRGLHYGYTF. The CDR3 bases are TGCGCCAGCAGCCAAGATGATTGGCGGGGATTACACTATGGCTACACCTTC.